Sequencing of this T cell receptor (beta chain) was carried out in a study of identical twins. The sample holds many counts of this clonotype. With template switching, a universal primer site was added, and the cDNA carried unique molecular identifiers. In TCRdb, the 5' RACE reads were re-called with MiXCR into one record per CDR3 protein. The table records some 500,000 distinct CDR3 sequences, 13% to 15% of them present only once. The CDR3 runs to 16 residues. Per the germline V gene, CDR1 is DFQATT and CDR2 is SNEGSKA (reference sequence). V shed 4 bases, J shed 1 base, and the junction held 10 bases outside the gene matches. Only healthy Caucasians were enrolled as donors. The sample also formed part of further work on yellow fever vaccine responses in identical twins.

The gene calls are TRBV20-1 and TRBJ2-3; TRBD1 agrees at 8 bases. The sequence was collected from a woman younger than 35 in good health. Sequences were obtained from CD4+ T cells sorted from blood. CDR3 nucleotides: TGCAGTGCTAACCTCCTAACAGGGGGAGGCACAGATACGCAGTATTTT. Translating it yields CSANLLTGGGTDTQYF.